These 7 T cell receptor beta chains came from one sample sequenced in a study of cytomegalovirus exposure and HLA in healthy donors. This PCR relied on a set of 60 Vbeta primers and 13 Jbeta primers. Assay: immunoSEQ multiplex PCR; the TCRdb copy retains only in-frame clones and omits some. The repertoire holds roughly 120,000 clones, with under 80% as singletons. Material for sequencing was PBMCs. These receptors originate from a woman aged 45 to 65 in good health and CMV-seropositive.

V and J are TRBV30 and TRBJ1-1; a possible D gene is TRBD1 (6 bases). The CDR3 is made up of 11 amino acids. Germline-derived CDR1 and CDR2 are GTSNPN and SVGIG (reference sequence). With 5 bases removed from V and 8 bases from J, the gap between germline ends came to 12 bases. The CDR3 nucleotides read TGTGCCTGGGGTACCGGGACAGAAGCTTTCTTT. It translates to CAWGTGTEAFF.

This rearrangement joins TRBV4-3 to TRBJ2-5; a possible D gene is TRBD2 (6 bases). V lost 4 bases and J lost 5, with 20 bases in between. Germline loops: CDR1 LGHNA, CDR2 YSLEER. The CDR3 runs to 16 residues. The CDR3 sequence: CASSPEVGEACETQYF. CDR3 in DNA: TGCGCCAGCAGCCCAGAGGTTGGGGAGGCTTGTGAGACCCAGTACTTC.

The chain couples TRBV30 to TRBJ2-2; D is undetermined. This CDR3 contains 13 residues. From germline, CDR1 is GTSNPN and CDR2 SVGIG (reference sequence). V lost 0 bases and J lost 5, with 7 bases in between. The CDR3 spells CAWSVIFTGELFF. In DNA, the CDR3 is TGTGCCTGGAGTGTAATCTTTACCGGGGAGCTGTTTTTT.

J is TRBJ1-1 and V is TRBV14; maybe TRBD1 (5 bases). Germline values: CDR1 SGHDN, CDR2 FVKESK. V shed 1 base and J shed 4 bases, with 16 bases lying between them. This CDR3 has 16 residues. CDR3 region: CASSQGRAQGTTEAFF. The CDR3, as DNA: TGTGCCAGCAGCCAAGGCAGGGCTCAGGGCACCACTGAAGCTTTCTTT.

The genes are TRBV25-1 and TRBJ1-6, with 9 nucleotides matching TRBD1. The CDR3 contains 15 residues. CDR1 MGHDK and CDR2 SYGVNS come from the germline V gene. With 4 bases clipped from V and 5 bases from J, the junction kept 3 bases outside the gene matches. The CDR3 region has the DNA TGTGCCAGCAGTGTCCGGGACAGGGATAATTCACCCCTCCACTTT. Protein: CASSVRDRDNSPLHF.

J is TRBJ2-7 and V is TRBV10-3, with D hard to call. Germline assignment: CDR1 ENHRY and CDR2 SYGVKD. The CDR3 has 13 amino acids. The germline V and J ends were trimmed by 11 bases and 0 bases, with 14 bases remaining between them. CDR3 sequence (DNA): TGTGCCTCCCTCGGAGAGATCTCCTACGAGCAGTACTTC. Protein: CASLGEISYEQYF.

Of note for this clone: Other nucleotide sequences from this sample produce the same CDR3. The chain is built from TRBV11-2 and TRBJ1-1, with unresolved D. V was trimmed by 1 base and J by 0 bases, leaving 3 bases between them. The germline V gene encodes CDR1 SGHAT and CDR2 FQNNGV. This CDR3 is built from 13 residues. The CDR3 loop reads CASSLAVNTEAFF. CDR3 in DNA: TGTGCCAGCAGCTTAGCTGTGAACACTGAAGCTTTCTTT.